This T cell receptor (beta chain) stems from a study of blood T cell repertoires in COVID-19. As for the study in general: The origin of the acute and convalescent COVID-19 samples was the United States, Italy and Spain. The analysed material was cDNA or gDNA that came from T cells, B-cell-depleted T cells, or PBMCs.

Original processing methods: From reference gene primer amplification, estimates of nucleated cell counts were derived. Assay used: immunoSEQ multiplex PCR; TCRdb lists only in-frame clones, some missing. Clone size and the V and J calls come from that table; the DNA yielded D and trimming. The table lists 300,000 to 450,000 clones, about 85% of them singletons. The CDR3 is made up of 14 amino acids. The V and J ends lost 8 bases and 6 bases, in that order; junction bases with no gene match: 8. Looked up from germline, CDR1 is MNHEY and CDR2 is SVGAGI. The gene calls are TRBV6-5 and TRBJ1-5; 9 nucleotides match TRBD1. The sample comprised peripheral blood. This clonotype was sampled from a young woman with acute or convalescent COVID-19. The CDR3 reads CASAPWGQGQPQHF. Written as DNA, the CDR3 is TGTGCCAGCGCCCCCTGGGGACAGGGTCAGCCCCAGCATTTT.